One and the same sample provided the 17 T cell receptor beta chains below, sequenced in a study of vaccination effects on CD4 cells after COVID-19 (dated by TCRdb to the early 2020s). The library relied on the immunoSEQ multiplex PCR assay. Sourced from immuneACCESS, this table was stored by TCRdb with only in-frame sequences that have V and J called. A share of the clones is absent; for the studies checked, an unresolved V gene accounts for under half, and the remainder has no known explanation. The sample table holds about 73,000 clones, of which about four fifths were seen once. In total, the top ten clones hold about 2.9% of the sample. In the ViraFEST assay, PBMC were stimulated with viral peptide pools, and antigen-specific CD4+ T cell clonotypes were then identified by expansion using TCR sequencing. After roughly 11 days of culture, CD4+ T cells were isolated with the EasySep CD4+ T cell isolation kit. The absence of prior SARS-CoV-2 infection in healthy vaccine recipients was confirmed by negative nucleocapsid antibodies before and after vaccination.

Their antigens remain unidentified. This specimen was CD4+ T cells from PBMCs cultured with HCoV-NL63 spike peptides, taken before COVID-19 vaccination. What this sample's cell subset or site label stands for: HCoV-NL63 spike overlapping peptide pool stimulation. The receptors were gathered from a human donor who received a COVID-19 vaccine.

This chain links TRBV13 with TRBJ2-5, with a tentative D call TRBD1 (5 bases). CDR3 length: 13 amino acids. V was cut by 5 bases and J by 0 bases, with 7 bases left in between. Germline CDR1 and CDR2: PRHDT and FYEKMQ (reference sequence). CDR3 sequence reads: CASSRQYQETQYF. The DNA for the CDR3 is TGTGCCAGCAGCCGACAGTACCAAGAGACCCAGTACTTC.

This clone was recorded only once. This sequence joins TRBV5-1 and TRBJ2-4; 8 bases line up with TRBD2. V shed 2 bases, J shed 15 bases, and the junction held 13 bases outside the gene matches. This CDR3 is built from 14 residues. Germline V gene sequence: CDR1 SGHRS, CDR2 YFSETQ. In DNA, the CDR3 is TGCGCCAGCAGCTTAAGCGGGGGAGCCCACTTACGGTACTTC. Residues: CASSLSGGAHLRYF.

This clone has a handful of counts. The V and J genes are TRBV19 and TRBJ1-5, with D perhaps TRBD1 (5 bases). CDR3 size: 15 residues. Per germline, CDR1 LNHDA and CDR2 SQIVND (reference sequence). V gave up 5 bases and J gave up 0 bases, with 11 bases separating them. Here the CDR3 DNA reads TGTGCCAGTAGTCTCCGGGGGGGTAGCAATCAGCCCCAGCATTTT. Residues: CASSLRGGSNQPQHF.

The J gene is TRBJ1-2, the V gene TRBV5-5; D unresolved. The ends were cut back, 0 bases at V and 4 bases at J, with 16 bases in the middle. There are 16 residues in the CDR3. CDR1 is SGHKS and CDR2 is YYEKEE in the germline V gene (reference sequence). CDR3 amino acids: CASSLAVVPRGYGYTF. CDR3 nucleotide sequence: TGTGCCAGCAGCTTGGCCGTGGTTCCTCGGGGCTATGGCTACACCTTC.

The chain combines TRBV2 with TRBJ1-5, with D unclear. The CDR3 spans 13 residues. Germline loops: CDR1 SNHLY, CDR2 FYNNEI. Deletions cut 3 bases from V and 4 bases from J, with 7 bases between. DNA for the CDR3: TGTGCCAGCAGTGAGGAAGTTAATCAGCCCCAGCATTTT. Residues: CASSEEVNQPQHF.

The chain has TRBV9 and TRBJ1-2; D is perhaps TRBD1 (5 bases). Deletions cut 4 bases from V and 8 bases from J, with 15 bases between. The V gene's germline CDR1 is SGDLS and CDR2 YYNGEE. This CDR3 is 13 amino acids long. The CDR3 sequence is CASSHWGDGGYTF. Written as DNA, the CDR3 is TGTGCCAGCAGCCACTGGGGGGACGGAGGCTACACCTTC.

The rearrangement links TRBV5-1 to TRBJ2-7, with D perhaps given as TRBD1 or TRBD2 (5 bases each). The CDR3 is 16 residues long. CDR1 and CDR2 (germline): SGHRS, YFSETQ. V lost 0 bases, J lost 2 bases, and 15 bases lay in between. CDR3 sequence reads: CASSLDLGTAPYEQYV. CDR3 bases: TGCGCCAGCAGCTTGGATCTAGGGACGGCTCCCTACGAGCAGTACGTC.

The rearrangement joins TRBV10-3 to TRBJ2-1, with TRBD1 matching 7 bases. This CDR3 comprises 15 residues. V trimming: 2 bases; J trimming: 8 bases; junction bases outside the gene matches: 9. Germline loops: CDR1 ENHRY, CDR2 SYGVKD. The CDR3 DNA is TGTGCCATCAGTGAGACAAGTGACAGGGCGGATGAGCAGTTCTTC. As protein: CAISETSDRADEQFF.

The chain couples TRBV28 to TRBJ2-7; TRBD1 is a possible D gene (6 bases). Per germline, CDR1 MDHEN and CDR2 SYDVKM. There are 13 residues in the CDR3. CDR3 residues: CASTRDSRDTQSV. The DNA for the CDR3 is TGTGCCAGCACCCGCGATTCCCGGGACACCCAATCCGTC.

V gene TRBV4-1 combines with J gene TRBJ1-1; a possible D gene is TRBD1 (5 bases). The CDR3 loop spans 12 amino acids. Germline values: CDR1 MGHRA, CDR2 YSYEKL. V lost 6 bases to trimming and J lost 5 bases, with 10 bases between them. In DNA form, the CDR3 reads TGCGCCAGCAGACGACAGAGGACTGAAGCTTTCTTT. Translating it yields CASRRQRTEAFF.

V usage is TRBV30 and J usage is TRBJ1-6, with D perhaps TRBD1 (6 bases). In germline, CDR1 is GTSNPN, CDR2 SVGIG (reference sequence). The CDR3 has 12 amino acids. The germline V and J ends were trimmed by 5 bases and 7 bases, with 9 bases remaining between them. CDR3 sequence (DNA): TGTGCCTGGCAGGGGCACAATTCACCCCTCCACTTT. Its protein product is CAWQGHNSPLHF.

The CDR3 DNA sequence: TGTGCCAGCAGTTACTCTACAGGGGCGCGGAGCACTGAAGCTTTCTTT. Its protein product is CASSYSTGARSTEAFF. This rearrangement joins TRBV6-6 to TRBJ1-1; 7 bases fit TRBD1. The germline V gene has CDR1 MNHNY and CDR2 SVGAGI (reference sequence). The ends lost 0 bases at V and 4 bases at J; junction bases unmatched: 8. The CDR3 is 16 amino acids.

This chain uses TRBV24-1 with TRBJ2-1, with TRBD1 matching over 8 bases. The trim removed 7 bases at V and 7 bases at J, leaving 5 bases unmatched. CDR1 and CDR2 (germline): KGHDR, SFDVKD. The CDR3 contains 13 residues. CDR3 sequence reads: CATSQGARNEQFF. Here the CDR3 DNA reads TGTGCCACCAGCCAGGGGGCTCGGAATGAGCAGTTCTTC.

V usage is TRBV6-6 and J usage is TRBJ2-3; 9 bases are a match to TRBD1. The germline V gene encodes CDR1 MNHNY and CDR2 SVGAGI (reference sequence). The CDR3 has 15 residues. V dropped 6 bases and J dropped 3; count of bases not matched to a gene: 7. The CDR3 DNA sequence: TGTGCCAGCAGAAAACAGGGGGCGCAAACAGATACGCAGTATTTT. Amino acid sequence: CASRKQGAQTDTQYF.

The chain carries TRBV19 and TRBJ1-2; 7 positions agree with TRBD1. Germline loops: CDR1 LNHDA, CDR2 SQIVND (reference sequence). This CDR3 spans 13 amino acids. V lost 5 bases and J lost 8; bases outside the gene matches: 8. This CDR3 reads CASSVRQGPGYTF. In nucleotides, the CDR3 is TGTGCCAGTAGTGTACGACAGGGCCCGGGCTACACCTTC.

This clone was observed a single time. The genes are TRBV2 and TRBJ1-4, with 9 bases lining up with TRBD1. Germline lookup yields CDR1 SNHLY and CDR2 FYNNEI. This CDR3 is 18 amino acids long. Losses at the gene ends were 3 bases for V and 3 bases for J; bases not matched to a gene: 11. CDR3 coding DNA: TGTGCCAGCAGTGATTTGGGTAGGACAGGGGATCCTAATGAAAAACTGTTTTTT. This gives the protein CASSDLGRTGDPNEKLFF.

This clone appeared a few times. The chain uses TRBV7-2 and TRBJ1-5; D gene uncertain. Trimming pared 1 base from V and 3 bases from J, leaving 13 bases between. CDR3 length: 16 residues. Germline CDR1 SGHTA, CDR2 FQGNSA. The CDR3 is CASSLGSGVLNQPQHF. CDR3 coding DNA: TGTGCCAGCAGCTTAGGGTCGGGAGTACTCAATCAGCCCCAGCATTTT.